These 30 T cell receptor beta chains originate from one sample sequenced in a study of cytomegalovirus exposure and HLA in healthy donors. A multiplex PCR was run with 60 Vbeta primers and 13 Jbeta primers. TCRdb's copy holds only in-frame clones and misses some; the assay was immunoSEQ multiplex PCR. Found here are approximately 130,000 clones, about 80% of them singletons; the top ten hold under 9.5%. Sequencing was carried out using PBMCs. These TCRs come from a woman aged 45 to 65 in good health and CMV-seropositive.

The chain has TRBV2 and TRBJ2-4; 16 positions match TRBD2. The CDR3 sequence is 14 residues long. In germline, CDR1 is SNHLY, CDR2 FYNNEI. The trim removed 10 bases at V and 8 bases at J, leaving 5 bases unmatched. CDR3 in amino acids: CATGGLAGGDIQYF. Here the CDR3 DNA reads TGTGCCACAGGGGGACTAGCGGGGGGGGACATTCAGTACTTC.

This sequence joins TRBV7-2 and TRBJ2-5; perhaps TRBD2 as D (6 bases). This CDR3 comprises 14 residues. The germline gives CDR1 SGHTA, CDR2 FQGNSA. The V and J ends lost 4 bases and 4 bases respectively, with 13 bases between them. CDR3 DNA: TGTGCCAGCAGCTCCGGAGGGCTCCTAGAGACCCAGTACTTC. Encoded protein: CASSSGGLLETQYF.

The CDR3 DNA follows: TGTGCCAGCAGCTTAGCCCCCACGACTAGCGAACAAGAGACCCAGTACTTC. Translating gives CASSLAPTTSEQETQYF. V and J are TRBV7-6 and TRBJ2-5, with TRBD2 identical over 8 bases. The V segment lost 0 bases and the J segment 2 bases; nucleotides outside the gene matches: 8. The CDR3 has 17 residues. From germline, CDR1 is SGHVS and CDR2 FNYEAQ.

V and J are TRBV27 and TRBJ1-3, with TRBD1 identical over 9 bases. Germline lookup yields CDR1 MNHEY and CDR2 SMNVEV (reference sequence). The V gene end was trimmed by 5 bases and the J gene end by 3 bases; junction bases not matched to a gene: 8. The CDR3 consists of 16 residues. Here the CDR3 reads CASSAHRGLVGNTIYF. Written as DNA, the CDR3 is TGTGCCAGCAGTGCCCACAGGGGGCTGGTTGGAAACACCATATATTTT.

This clone has only a few counts. The J gene is TRBJ1-4, the V gene TRBV27; possibly TRBD1 for D (5 bases). The ends were cut back, 5 bases at V and 7 bases at J, with 20 bases in the middle. The CDR3 has 16 amino acids. In germline, CDR1 is MNHEY, CDR2 SMNVEV (reference sequence). CDR3 amino acids: CASSPRPSGASEKLFF. CDR3 nucleotide sequence: TGTGCCAGCAGTCCGAGGCCGAGCGGGGCTTCTGAAAAACTGTTTTTT.

CDR3 loop: CASSLDRGQVFTYEQYF. As DNA, the CDR3 is TGTGCCAGCAGCTTAGACCGGGGACAGGTGTTTACCTACGAGCAGTACTTC. V is TRBV11-2 and J is TRBJ2-7; the match to TRBD1 covers 8 bases. J gave up 2 bases and V 0 bases, and 9 bases lay outside the gene matches. This CDR3 region has 17 residues. Germline CDR1 is SGHAT and CDR2 is FQNNGV.

The table lists this clone with a few counts. The chain combines TRBV7-9 with TRBJ1-2; TRBD1 matches at 7 bases. The CDR3 sequence is 14 residues long. J lost 3 bases, V lost 3 bases, and 4 bases had no gene match. The germline V gene encodes CDR1 SEHNR and CDR2 FQNEAQ (reference sequence). The CDR3 region has the DNA TGTGCCAGCAGCTTGCAGGGGGTCGACTATGGCTACACCTTC. Translated, it gives CASSLQGVDYGYTF.

The rearrangement joins TRBV5-1 to TRBJ2-7; a weak D match, TRBD1 (6 bases). The CDR3 contains 14 residues. V was clipped by 1 base and J by 1 base, with 9 bases between them. In germline, CDR1 is SGHRS, CDR2 YFSETQ. This CDR3 reads CASSLNTGSYEQYF. The CDR3 nucleotides read TGCGCCAGCAGCTTGAACACAGGGTCCTACGAGCAGTACTTC.

The rearrangement uses TRBV4-3 and TRBJ2-7; 10 bases match TRBD2. Germline V lookup: CDR1 LGHNA, CDR2 YSLEER. J lost 6 bases, V lost 0 bases, and 11 bases had no gene match. This CDR3 is 17 amino acids long. The CDR3 region has the DNA TGCGCCAGCAGCCAAGACGGTAGCGGGGGGCGCCATCCCGAGCAGTACTTC. Translating gives CASSQDGSGGRHPEQYF.

Only one count was recorded for this clone. The rearrangement uses TRBV5-6 and TRBJ2-3; no clear D. The CDR3 is 13 residues long. Between the trimmed V and J ends, which lost 5 bases and 2 bases, there was a span of 9 bases. Germline CDR1 and CDR2: SGHDT and YYEEEE. The CDR3 here is CASRERYTDTQYF. The CDR3 DNA follows: TGTGCCAGCAGGGAGAGGTACACAGATACGCAGTATTTT.

This sequence joins TRBV6-1 and TRBJ2-7; TRBD1 agrees at 7 bases. The CDR3 consists of 15 residues. Unmatched junction bases numbered 9, after V lost 3 bases and J lost 4 bases. The germline gives CDR1 MNHNS, CDR2 SASEGT. The CDR3 sequence is CASSERQGLRYEQYF. Here the CDR3 DNA reads TGTGCCAGCAGTGAGAGACAGGGATTAAGGTACGAGCAGTACTTC.

The V gene is TRBV6-1, the J gene TRBJ1-6, with D unresolved. The V end lost 3 bases, the J end lost 9 bases, and 18 bases lay between the germline ends. The CDR3 sequence is 16 residues long. Per the germline V gene, CDR1 is MNHNS and CDR2 is SASEGT. As DNA, the CDR3 is TGTGCCAGCAGTGAGTTATTAACACCGACGGGTTCACCCCTCCACTTT. Its protein product is CASSELLTPTGSPLHF.

The chain links TRBV6-5 to TRBJ1-2, with unresolved D. With 0 bases removed from V and 2 bases from J, the gap between germline ends came to 7 bases. This CDR3 spans 14 amino acids. Germline loops: CDR1 MNHEY, CDR2 SVGAGI. CDR3 sequence (DNA): TGTGCCAGCAGTTACTCCGCAGAAAACTATGGCTACACCTTC. Translating it yields CASSYSAENYGYTF.

The genes are TRBV9 and TRBJ2-1; tentative D call: TRBD2 (7 bases). CDR1 is SGDLS, CDR2 YYNGEE, per germline. The CDR3 is 14 amino acids. V was cut by 0 bases and J by 7 bases, with 11 bases left in between. The CDR3 DNA reads as TGTGCCAGCAGCGTAGTAGGGGGGGTGAATGAGCAGTTCTTC. Its protein is CASSVVGGVNEQFF.

The V call is TRBV9, the J call TRBJ1-4; 9 bases line up with TRBD1. Germline V gives CDR1 SGDLS, CDR2 YYNGEE. This CDR3 has 15 residues. After removal of 1 base from V and 8 bases from J, the junction contained 6 bases not matched to a gene. The CDR3 protein is CASSVTGQGGEKLFF. CDR3 bases: TGTGCCAGCAGCGTAACGGGACAGGGTGGCGAAAAACTGTTTTTT.

The CDR3 DNA reads TGTGCCAGCAGTGAATATGGCAGGGTAGACACCGGGGAGCTGTTTTTT. Its protein is CASSEYGRVDTGELFF. The chain joins TRBV25-1 to TRBJ2-2; maybe TRBD1 (5 bases). The CDR3 has 16 amino acids. Germline assignment: CDR1 MGHDK and CDR2 SYGVNS. V was clipped by 0 bases and J by 3 bases, with 11 bases between them.

The chain has TRBV5-1 and TRBJ1-2, with D maybe TRBD1 (5 bases). The CDR3 contains 16 residues. Per germline, CDR1 SGHRS and CDR2 YFSETQ. V was cut by 4 bases and J by 7 bases, with 23 bases left in between. Written as DNA, the CDR3 is TGCGCCAGCAGCGTTTCCAACCGGGGGGGAACGGGTGGCTACACCTTC. Translation gives CASSVSNRGGTGGYTF.

The gene calls are TRBV7-8 and TRBJ1-2; TRBD1 aligns across 9 bases. Germline V gene data show CDR1 as SGHVS and CDR2 as FQNEAQ. The J segment lost 8 bases and the V segment lost 4 bases, leaving 8 bases of the junction unmatched. CDR3 size: 14 residues. CDR3 bases: TGTGCCAGCAGCTCTCCCGGGACAGGGAACGGCTACACCTTC. Amino acid sequence: CASSSPGTGNGYTF. Looking up the rest from reference TRBV7-8 and TRBJ1-2 gives the full variable domain: GAGVSQSPRYKVAKRGQDVALRCDPISGHVSLFWYQQALGQGPEFLTYFQNEAQLDKSGLPSDRFFAERPEGSVSTLKIQRTQQEDSAVYLCASSSPGTGNGYTFGSGTRLTVV.

Here the CDR3 reads CAISGTSGSSYEQYF. CDR3 sequence (DNA): TGTGCCATCAGCGGGACTAGCGGAAGCTCCTACGAGCAGTACTTC. The chain combines TRBV10-3 with TRBJ2-7; 11 bases are a match to TRBD2. CDR1 and CDR2 from the germline V gene are ENHRY and SYGVKD. The CDR3 length is 15 residues. V was pared by 6 bases and J by 0 bases, with 4 bases of the junction left unmatched.

V is TRBV2 and J is TRBJ1-1, with a tentative D call TRBD1 (6 bases). This CDR3 spans 15 amino acids. The V end was cut by 8 bases, the J end by 1 base, with 17 bases between. Germline lookup yields CDR1 SNHLY and CDR2 FYNNEI. CDR3 nucleotide sequence: TGTGCCAGCTCACGTTCAGGGGTTAGGAACACTGAAGCTTTCTTT. As protein: CASSRSGVRNTEAFF.

This chain links TRBV2 with TRBJ2-1, with 9 positions matching TRBD1. Trimming took 8 bases from V and 9 from J; bases not matched to a gene: 14. The germline V gene has CDR1 SNHLY and CDR2 FYNNEI. This CDR3 contains 15 residues. The CDR3: CASPRQGTGFSEQFF. CDR3 sequence (DNA): TGTGCCAGCCCCCGGCAGGGGACAGGGTTTAGTGAGCAGTTCTTC.

The V and J genes are TRBV5-6 and TRBJ2-7, with 9 bases that match TRBD1. V was clipped by 4 bases and J by 5 bases; unmatched bases: 4. CDR1 is SGHDT, CDR2 YYEEEE, per germline. This CDR3 is 13 amino acids long. CDR3 protein: CASSQDRGHEQYF. DNA for the CDR3: TGTGCCAGCAGCCAGGACAGGGGCCACGAGCAGTACTTC.

The V and J genes are TRBV4-1 and TRBJ2-7, with 7 bases lining up with TRBD1. Germline V gene data show CDR1 as MGHRA and CDR2 as YSYEKL. With V trimmed by 3 bases and J by 6 bases, 11 bases remained unmatched. The length of the CDR3 is 15 residues. The DNA of the CDR3 is TGCGCCAGCAGCCACCAAGACAGGGAAGGATCCGAGCAGTACTTC. Translated: CASSHQDREGSEQYF.

V usage is TRBV30 and J usage is TRBJ2-7, with D possibly being TRBD1 (5 bases). CDR1 GTSNPN and CDR2 SVGIG come from the germline V gene (reference sequence). The CDR3 is made up of 15 amino acids. V gave up 0 bases and J gave up 5 bases, with 17 bases separating them. CDR3 in DNA: TGTGCCTGGAGTGTACTCGGCCAGGGTGATCACGAGCAGTACTTC. Amino acids: CAWSVLGQGDHEQYF.

The chain recombines TRBV5-1 with TRBJ1-1, with 7 bases matching TRBD1. Unmatched junction bases numbered 9, after V lost 1 base and J lost 0 bases. Germline V CDR1 and CDR2: SGHRS, YFSETQ. This CDR3 spans 17 amino acids. This CDR3 is CASSLSIPGQMNTEAFF. The CDR3 DNA follows: TGCGCCAGCAGCTTGTCTATTCCGGGACAGATGAACACTGAAGCTTTCTTT.

This chain connects TRBV30 to TRBJ2-5; D is uncertain. V lost 0 bases to trimming and J lost 0 bases, with 2 bases between them. This CDR3 has 12 residues. In germline, CDR1 is GTSNPN, CDR2 SVGIG (reference sequence). Here the CDR3 reads CAWSVNQETQYF. As DNA, the CDR3 is TGTGCCTGGAGTGTTAACCAAGAGACCCAGTACTTC. The full variable domain, with the rest looked up from reference TRBV30 and TRBJ2-5, is SQTIHQWPATLVQPVGSPLSLECTVEGTSNPNLYWYRQAAGRGLQLLFYSVGIGQISSEVPQNLSASRPQDRQFILSSKKLLLSDSGFYLCAWSVNQETQYFGPGTRLLVL.

This chain uses TRBV5-1 with TRBJ2-7, with 8 nucleotides matching TRBD1. The CDR3 totals 14 residues. CDR1 is SGHRS and CDR2 is YFSETQ in the germline V gene. Germline trimming cut 0 bases from V and 9 bases from J; bases unmatched to any gene: 8. The CDR3 sequence is CASSLAGTGVGQYF. DNA for the CDR3: TGCGCCAGCAGCTTGGCCGGGACAGGAGTCGGGCAGTACTTC.

This chain uses TRBV7-2 with TRBJ2-7, with D perhaps TRBD2 (6 bases). The CDR3 has 14 residues. V shed 5 bases and J shed 5 bases, with 16 bases lying between them. Germline lookup yields CDR1 SGHTA and CDR2 FQGNSA. DNA for the CDR3: TGTGCCAGCAGCCTAATTACTAGGGAGGACGAGCAGTACTTC. Amino acids: CASSLITREDEQYF.

V and J are TRBV2 and TRBJ2-1, with 12 bases aligning to TRBD2. The V gene end was trimmed by 7 bases and the J gene end by 7 bases; junction bases not matched to a gene: 2. The CDR3 spans 13 residues. The germline CDR1 and CDR2 sequences are SNHLY and FYNNEI. CDR3 DNA sequence: TGTGCCAGCACCACTAGCGGGGGGAATGAGCAGTTCTTC. Its protein product is CASTTSGGNEQFF.

This chain joins TRBV7-9 and TRBJ2-5, with a possible D match to TRBD1 (7 bases). In germline, CDR1 is SEHNR, CDR2 FQNEAQ (reference sequence). This CDR3 spans 13 amino acids. The ends were cut back, 6 bases at V and 12 bases at J, with 20 bases in the middle. The CDR3 DNA is TGTGCCAGCAGTCCCCTCTCAGGCAGGGGGGAGTACTTC. This translates into CASSPLSGRGEYF. The entire variable domain, with the rest obtained from reference TRBV7-9 and TRBJ2-5, is as follows: DTGVSQNPRHKITKRGQNVTFRCDPISEHNRLYWYRQTLGQGPEFLTYFQNEAQLEKSRLLSDRFSAERPKGSFSTLEIQRTEQGDSAMYLCASSPLSGRGEYFGPGTRLLVL.